This T cell receptor (beta chain) was obtained from a study of blood T cell repertoires in COVID-19. Overall study context: COVID-19 samples, acute and convalescent, were from the United States, Italy and Spain. PBMCs, B-cell-depleted T cells, or T cells provided the cDNA or gDNA that made up the material.

This clone was observed once. Looked up from germline, CDR1 is SGHKS and CDR2 is YYEKEE (reference sequence). This CDR3 has 13 amino acids. Losses at the gene ends were 5 bases for V and 5 bases for J; bases not matched to a gene: 6. In the authors' methods: By means of reference gene primer amplification, nucleated cell counts were estimated. Method: immunoSEQ multiplex PCR; TCRdb's copy keeps in-frame clones and lacks some. V and J calls and clone size follow that table, whereas D and trimming were derived from the DNA. The data hold some 150,000 clones, with 88% observed a single time. The sequenced sample was peripheral blood. The chain combines TRBV5-5 with TRBJ1-2, with 7 nucleotides matching TRBD1. The sequence was obtained from a woman aged 55-69 years with acute or convalescent COVID-19. The CDR3 here is CASSWDSQYGYTF. The CDR3 region has the DNA TGTGCCAGCAGTTGGGACAGCCAATATGGCTACACCTTC.